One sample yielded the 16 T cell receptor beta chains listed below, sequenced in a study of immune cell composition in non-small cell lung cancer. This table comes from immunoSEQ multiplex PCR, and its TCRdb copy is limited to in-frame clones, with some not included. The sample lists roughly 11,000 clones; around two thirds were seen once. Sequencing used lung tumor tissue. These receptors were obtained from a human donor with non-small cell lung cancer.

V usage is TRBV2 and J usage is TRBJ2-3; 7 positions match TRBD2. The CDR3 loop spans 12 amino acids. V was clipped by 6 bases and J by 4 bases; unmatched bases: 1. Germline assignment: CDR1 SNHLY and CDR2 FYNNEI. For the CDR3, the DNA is TGTGCCAGCAGGGGGGGGTCAGATACGCAGTATTTT. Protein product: CASRGGSDTQYF.

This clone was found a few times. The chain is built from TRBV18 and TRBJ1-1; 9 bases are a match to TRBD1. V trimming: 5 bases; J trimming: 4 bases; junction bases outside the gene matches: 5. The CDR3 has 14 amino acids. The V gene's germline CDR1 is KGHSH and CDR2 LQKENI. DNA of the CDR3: TGTGCCAGCTCAGAGGACAGGGGAGGCACTGAAGCTTTCTTT. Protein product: CASSEDRGGTEAFF.

The CDR3 protein is CASSFTGLAGVIDTQYF. In DNA, the CDR3 is TGCGCCAGCAGCTTCACGGGACTAGCGGGAGTTATAGATACGCAGTATTTT. The chain carries TRBV5-1 and TRBJ2-3, with 14 bases fitting TRBD2. Germline V gene sequence: CDR1 SGHRS, CDR2 YFSETQ. The CDR3 totals 17 residues. V lost 2 bases, J lost 5 bases, and 7 bases stayed unmatched.

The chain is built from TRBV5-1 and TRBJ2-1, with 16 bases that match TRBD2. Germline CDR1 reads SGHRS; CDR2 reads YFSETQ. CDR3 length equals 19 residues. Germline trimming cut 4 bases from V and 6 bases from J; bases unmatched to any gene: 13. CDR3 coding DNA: TGCGCCAGCAGCCCGGGACTAGCGGGAGGGCCTTTAGGTTTCAATGAGCAGTTCTTC. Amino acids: CASSPGLAGGPLGFNEQFF.

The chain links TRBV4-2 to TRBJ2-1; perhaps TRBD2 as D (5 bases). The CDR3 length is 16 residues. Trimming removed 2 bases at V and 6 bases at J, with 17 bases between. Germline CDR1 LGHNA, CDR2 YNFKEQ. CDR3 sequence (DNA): TGTGCCAGCAGCCAATCGTCCCGCGGGCGGCGCAATGAGCAGTTCTTC. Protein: CASSQSSRGRRNEQFF.

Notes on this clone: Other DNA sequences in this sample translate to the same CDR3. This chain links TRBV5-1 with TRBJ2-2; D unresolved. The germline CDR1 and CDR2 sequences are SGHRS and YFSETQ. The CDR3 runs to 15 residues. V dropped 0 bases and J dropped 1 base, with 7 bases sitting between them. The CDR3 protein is CASSLVAGNTGELFF. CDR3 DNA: TGCGCCAGCAGCTTGGTTGCAGGGAACACCGGGGAGCTGTTTTTT.

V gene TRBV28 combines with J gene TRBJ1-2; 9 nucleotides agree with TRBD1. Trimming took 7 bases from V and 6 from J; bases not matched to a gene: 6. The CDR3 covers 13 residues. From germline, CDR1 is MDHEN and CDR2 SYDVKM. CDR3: CASNPRDRDGYTF. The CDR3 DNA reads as TGTGCCAGCAACCCCCGGGACAGGGATGGCTACACCTTC.

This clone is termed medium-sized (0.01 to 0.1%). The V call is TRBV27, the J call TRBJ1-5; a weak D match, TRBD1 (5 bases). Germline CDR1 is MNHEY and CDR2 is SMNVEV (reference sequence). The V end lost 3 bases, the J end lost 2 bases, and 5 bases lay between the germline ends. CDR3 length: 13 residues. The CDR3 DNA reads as TGTGCCAGCAGTTTGACAGGCAATCAGCCCCAGCATTTT. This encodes CASSLTGNQPQHF.

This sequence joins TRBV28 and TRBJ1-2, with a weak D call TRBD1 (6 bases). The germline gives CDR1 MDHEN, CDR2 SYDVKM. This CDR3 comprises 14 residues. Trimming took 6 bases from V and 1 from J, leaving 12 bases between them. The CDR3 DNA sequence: TGTGCCAGCAGGGGAACAGGGTTTAACTATGGCTACACCTTC. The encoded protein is CASRGTGFNYGYTF.

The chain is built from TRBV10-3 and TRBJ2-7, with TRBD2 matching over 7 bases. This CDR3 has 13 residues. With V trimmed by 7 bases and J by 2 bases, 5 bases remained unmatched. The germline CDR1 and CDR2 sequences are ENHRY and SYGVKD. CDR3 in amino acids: CAIMEREAYEQYF. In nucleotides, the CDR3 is TGTGCCATCATGGAGCGGGAAGCCTACGAGCAGTACTTC.

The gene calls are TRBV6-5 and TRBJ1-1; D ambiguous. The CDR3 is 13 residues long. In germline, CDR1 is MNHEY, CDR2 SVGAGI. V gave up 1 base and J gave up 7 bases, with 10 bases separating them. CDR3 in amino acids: CASSYLAGLEAFF. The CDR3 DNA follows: TGTGCCAGCAGTTACTTGGCAGGCCTTGAAGCTTTCTTT.

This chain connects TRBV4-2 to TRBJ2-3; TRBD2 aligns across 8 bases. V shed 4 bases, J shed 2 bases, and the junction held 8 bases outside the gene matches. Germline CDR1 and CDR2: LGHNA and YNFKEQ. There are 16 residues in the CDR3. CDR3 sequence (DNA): TGTGCCAGCAGCCCCTCACTAGCGGTAGACACAGATACGCAGTATTTT. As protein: CASSPSLAVDTDTQYF.

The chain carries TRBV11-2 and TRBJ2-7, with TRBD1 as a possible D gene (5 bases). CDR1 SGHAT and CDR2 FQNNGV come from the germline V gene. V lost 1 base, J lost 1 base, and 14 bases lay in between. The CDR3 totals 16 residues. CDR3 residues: CASSLALTDPSYEQYF. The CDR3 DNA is TGTGCCAGCAGCTTAGCTTTGACAGATCCTTCCTACGAGCAGTACTTC.

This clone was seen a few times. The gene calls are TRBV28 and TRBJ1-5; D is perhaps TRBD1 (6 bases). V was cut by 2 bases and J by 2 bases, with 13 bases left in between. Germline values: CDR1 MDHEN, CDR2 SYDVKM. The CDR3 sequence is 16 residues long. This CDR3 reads CASSLTGWNGNQPQHF. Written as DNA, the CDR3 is TGTGCCAGCAGTTTAACAGGGTGGAATGGCAATCAGCCCCAGCATTTT.

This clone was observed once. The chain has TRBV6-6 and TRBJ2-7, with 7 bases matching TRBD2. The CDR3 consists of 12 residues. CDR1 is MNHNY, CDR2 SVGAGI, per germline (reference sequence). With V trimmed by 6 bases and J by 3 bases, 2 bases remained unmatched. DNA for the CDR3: TGTGCCAGCAGAGGGACTATCTACGAGCAGTACTTC. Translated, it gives CASRGTIYEQYF.

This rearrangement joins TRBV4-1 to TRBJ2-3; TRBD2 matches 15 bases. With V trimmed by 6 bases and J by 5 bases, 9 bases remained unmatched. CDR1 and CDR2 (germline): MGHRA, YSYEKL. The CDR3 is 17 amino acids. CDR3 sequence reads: CASSLWGLAGGQDTQYF. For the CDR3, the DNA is TGCGCCAGCAGTCTATGGGGACTAGCGGGAGGCCAAGATACGCAGTATTTT.